This T cell receptor beta chain was profiled in a study of T cell changes during pregnancy in multiple sclerosis (dated by TCRdb to the late 2010s). At the level of the whole study: The study examined how the T cell repertoire changed over the course of pregnancy in women with multiple sclerosis.

Of note for this clone: Its antigen is not yet known. Base qualities are missing; no much larger clone stands one base away.

The library was generated by the immunoSEQ multiplex PCR assay. The immuneACCESS repertoire file appears here via TCRdb, limited to in-frame rearrangements. These files lack a portion of the clones; in checked studies, under half of the deficit traces to unresolved V genes, and the cause of the others is not known. This sample has some 60,000 clones in its table, and around nine tenths of those were observed once. Of the sample, 0.85% falls within the top ten clones. The TCR originated in a female donor with multiple sclerosis, enrolled in a pregnancy study. The specimen was peripheral blood, collected before pregnancy.

The sequenced DNA: TGTGCCAGCAGCTTAGGAACTAGCGGGGGGGCCGGGGAGACCCAGTACTTC. Its protein reads: CASSLGTSGGAGETQYF. Recombination linked TRBV7-2 to TRBJ2-5, and 13 junctional nucleotides match TRBD2. CDR3 length: 17 amino acids, cysteine to phenylalanine. The retained sequence is limited to the CDR3, 51 bases, with the frame set at the first base. The junction shows trimming of 1 base on V and 5 bases on J, and the gene matches do not reach 7 bases of it. Based on the germline V gene, the CDR1 and CDR2 sequences are SGHTA and FQGNSA.